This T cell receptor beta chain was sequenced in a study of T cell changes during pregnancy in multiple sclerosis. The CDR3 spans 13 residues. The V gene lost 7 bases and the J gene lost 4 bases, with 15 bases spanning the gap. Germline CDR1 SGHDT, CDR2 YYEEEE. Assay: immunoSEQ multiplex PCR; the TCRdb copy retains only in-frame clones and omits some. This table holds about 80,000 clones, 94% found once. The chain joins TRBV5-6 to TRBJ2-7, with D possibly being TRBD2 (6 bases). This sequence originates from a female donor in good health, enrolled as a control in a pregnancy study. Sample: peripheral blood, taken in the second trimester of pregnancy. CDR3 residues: CASSRDLPYEQYF. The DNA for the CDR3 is TGTGCCAGCTCGCGGGACCTACCTTACGAGCAGTACTTC.